This TCR beta chain was identified in a study of blood T cell repertoires in COVID-19. As for the study in general: Sample material is recorded as cDNA or gDNA derived from T cells, B-cell-depleted T cells, or PBMCs.

J lost 6 bases, V lost 6 bases, and 4 bases had no gene match. The CDR3 spans 13 residues. From germline, CDR1 is SGHRS and CDR2 YFSETQ. Using immunoSEQ multiplex PCR, the repertoire was profiled, and TCRdb retains in-frame clones only, with some absent. Of roughly 310,000 clones listed, roughly 90% are singletons. Input material: peripheral blood. This clonotype originated in a woman between 45 and 60 years old with active or convalescent COVID-19. The rearrangement links TRBV5-1 to TRBJ2-7, with 12 bases fitting TRBD2. The CDR3 DNA reads as TGCGCCAGCACTCTAGCGGGAGGGCTCGAGCAGTACTTC. Translating gives CASTLAGGLEQYF. The full variable domain, its missing parts supplied by reference TRBV5-1 and TRBJ2-7, is KAGVTQTPRYLIKTRGQQVTLSCSPISGHRSVSWYQQTPGQGLQFLFEYFSETQRNKGNFPGRFSGRQFSNSRSEMNVSTLELGDSALYLCASTLAGGLEQYFGPGTRLTVT.